The text below deals with one TCR beta chain. Its target is not known. This sample was taken from a study of long-term antiretroviral therapy in people with HIV. For the study at large: There is a gap of about a decade between the earliest samples and the later 2015 immediate-ART recommendation.

immunoSEQ v3.0 was run at survey level. The assay was immunoSEQ multiplex PCR, and TCRdb's table has in-frame clones only and misses some. The profile shows roughly 30,000 clones, approximately 90% of them singletons. Germline V gene data show CDR1 as ENHRY and CDR2 as SYGVKD. This CDR3 is built from 15 residues. With V trimmed by 6 bases and J by 10 bases, 14 bases remained unmatched. The study's findings and limits: Clonal expansions arising prior to ART prevailed in the repertoire at every time point. Controls exceeded HIV repertoires in CDR3 length range.

The specimen comprised unsorted PBMCs, sampled 3.2 years before starting antiretroviral therapy. This sequence was found in a man aged 45-65 years with HIV. V and J are TRBV10-3 and TRBJ2-1, with TRBD2 matching 8 bases. CDR3 amino acids: CAISPGGGRPGEQFF. Written as DNA, the CDR3 is TGTGCCATCAGCCCCGGGGGCGGGAGGCCCGGGGAGCAGTTCTTC.